This is a list of T cell receptor beta chains from one sample in a study of blood T cell repertoires in COVID-19. Profiled with immunoSEQ multiplex PCR; TCRdb holds only in-frame clones, not every one. The table has tens of thousands of clones, about 77% seen once. Sequencing used peripheral blood. The receptors were gathered from a human donor in a cohort sampled during active COVID-19. Each CDR3 is given with its conserved first and last residue. Fields, in order: CDR3 length, D gene, V gene, clone size, J gene, CDR3 DNA, CDR3 protein. D genes are given only for firm matches. Clone size is stated in some rows and not others, as once, few, many or a class when expanded.

14,NA,TRBV5-1,NA,TRBJ2-1,TGCGCCAGCAGCTTGGGACAACTTTACAATGAGCAGTTCTTC,CASSLGQLYNEQFF
15,NA,TRBV5-4,NA,TRBJ2-5,TGTGCCAGCAGCTTGGCCCAGGGGTTCCAAGAGACCCAGTACTTC,CASSLAQGFQETQYF
16,NA,TRBV7-8,NA,TRBJ1-2,TGTGCCAGCAGCTTAGCGGGAAGCAGGGTAGTAGGAGGCTACACCTTC,CASSLAGSRVVGGYTF
17,NA,TRBV9,once,TRBJ1-6,TGTGCCAGCAGCTCTACCCTTCCCGGGGGGAATAATTCACCCCTCCACTTT,CASSSTLPGGNNSPLHF
15,TRBD1,TRBV9,NA,TRBJ2-3,TGTGCCAGCAGCACCCGACAGGGGGAGGGGGGTACGCAGTATTTT,CASSTRQGEGGTQYF
15,NA,TRBV19,NA,TRBJ2-7,TGTGCCAGTAGTACCCCCGGACAGCACTCCTACGAGCAGTACTTC,CASSTPGQHSYEQYF
13,NA,TRBV24-1,NA,TRBJ1-5,TGTGCCACCAGTGAGCAGGGCAATCAGCCCCAGCATTTT,CATSEQGNQPQHF
15,TRBD1,TRBV10-3,NA,TRBJ1-1,TGTGCCATCAGTGATTACAGGACAGGGAGGACTGAAGCTTTCTTT,CAISDYRTGRTEAFF
17,TRBD2,TRBV19,NA,TRBJ2-3,TGTGCCAGCTCCGTAGCGGGGGCCACCTCTAGCACAGATACGCAGTATTTT,CASSVAGATSSTDTQYF
15,NA,TRBV6-5,NA,TRBJ1-2,TGTGCCAGCAGTAAACAGGGCTCAATTAACTATGGCTACACCTTC,CASSKQGSINYGYTF
15,NA,TRBV7-9,few,TRBJ2-2,TGTGCCAGCATAATGCGGGGCGGGAACACCGGGGAGCTGTTTTTT,CASIMRGGNTGELFF
14,NA,TRBV5-5,NA,TRBJ1-1,TGTGCCAGCAGCCTACCCAGGTATCGGACTGAAGCTTTCTTT,CASSLPRYRTEAFF
18,TRBD1,TRBV18,NA,TRBJ1-1,TGTGCCAGCTCAGTACGACAGGGAAGGGGGTTACAGAACACTGAAGCTTTCTTT,CASSVRQGRGLQNTEAFF
16,NA,TRBV11-3,NA,TRBJ2-7,TGTGCCAGCAGCTTAGGCGGAGCGGCGGGATCCTACGAGCAGTACTTC,CASSLGGAAGSYEQYF
13,NA,TRBV11-2,few,TRBJ2-2,TGTGCCAGCAGTCGGCGGGTAGCCGGGGAGCTGTTTTTT,CASSRRVAGELFF
13,NA,TRBV5-1,NA,TRBJ1-1,TGCGCCAGCAGCTCCTCGGCCACAGACGAAGCTTTCTTT,CASSSSATDEAFF
12,NA,TRBV3-1/TRBV3-2,NA,TRBJ2-7,TGTGCCAGCAGCCACAGTTTCTGGGAGCAGTACTTC,CASSHSFWEQYF
15,TRBD1,TRBV6-6,few,TRBJ1-1,TGTGCCAGCAGTCCCCCCGGGACAGCATCCACTGAAGCTTTCTTT,CASSPPGTASTEAFF
15,TRBD1,TRBV5-6,NA,TRBJ1-2,TGTGCCAGCACTGCCGGGGACAGAACTAACTATGGCTACACCTTC,CASTAGDRTNYGYTF
14,NA,TRBV30,NA,TRBJ2-2,TGTGCCCGAAAGAACTTCAGGGGAGCCGGGGAGCTGTTTTTT,CARKNFRGAGELFF
13,NA,TRBV28,NA,TRBJ2-5,TGTGCCAGCAGCCCCGACTGGAGCTCGGCCCAGTACTTC,CASSPDWSSAQYF
16,TRBD1,TRBV10-3,NA,TRBJ1-2,TGTGCCATCACCCCCGCGCCGGACAGGGGGGGCTATGGCTACACCTTC,CAITPAPDRGGYGYTF
15,NA,TRBV2,NA,TRBJ1-3,TGTGCCAGCAGTGAGGACACCGGCTCTGGAAACACCATATATTTT,CASSEDTGSGNTIYF
14,NA,TRBV3-1/TRBV3-2,NA,TRBJ2-7,TGTGCCAGCAGCCAAGATAGTGCTGCGGCCGAGCAGTACTTC,CASSQDSAAAEQYF
17,NA,TRBV3-1/TRBV3-2,NA,TRBJ1-5,TGTGCCAGCAGCCCAGGGGCACAGAGTTATAGCAATCAGCCCCAGCATTTT,CASSPGAQSYSNQPQHF
15,TRBD2,TRBV3-1/TRBV3-2,NA,TRBJ2-3,TGTGCCAGCACTCGAAGCGGGGCCAACACAGATACGCAGTATTTT,CASTRSGANTDTQYF
17,TRBD1,TRBV19,few,TRBJ1-1,TGTGCCAGTAGAGGGACAGGGGGCAGGAGAATGAACACTGAAGCTTTCTTT,CASRGTGGRRMNTEAFF
15,TRBD1,TRBV6-6,NA,TRBJ2-7,TGTGCCAGCAGTTCGTCCGGGACAGCCCTGGGCGAGCAGTACTTC,CASSSSGTALGEQYF
13,TRBD2,TRBV10-3,NA,TRBJ2-7,TGTGCCGCTACTAGCGGGAGCTCCTACGAGCAGTACTTC,CAATSGSSYEQYF
14,NA,TRBV19,NA,TRBJ2-5,TGTGCCAGTGCGAAGTCGGACAGCCAAGAGACCCAGTACTTC,CASAKSDSQETQYF